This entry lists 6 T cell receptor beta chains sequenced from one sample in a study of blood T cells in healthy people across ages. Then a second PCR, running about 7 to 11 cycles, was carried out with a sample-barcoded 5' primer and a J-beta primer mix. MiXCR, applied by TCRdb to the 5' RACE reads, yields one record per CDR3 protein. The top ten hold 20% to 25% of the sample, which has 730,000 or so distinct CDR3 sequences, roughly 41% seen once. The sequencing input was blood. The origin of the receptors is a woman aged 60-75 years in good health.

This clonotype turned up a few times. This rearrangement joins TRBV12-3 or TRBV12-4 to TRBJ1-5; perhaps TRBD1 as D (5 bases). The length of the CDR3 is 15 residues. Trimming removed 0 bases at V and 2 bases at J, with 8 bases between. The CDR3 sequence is CASSLAEGGNQPQHF. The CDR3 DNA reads TGTGCCAGCAGTTTAGCGGAAGGGGGCAATCAGCCCCAGCATTTT.

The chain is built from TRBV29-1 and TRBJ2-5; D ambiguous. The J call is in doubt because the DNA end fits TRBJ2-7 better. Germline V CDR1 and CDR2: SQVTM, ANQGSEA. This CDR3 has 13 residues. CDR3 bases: TGCAGCGTTCTTCTGGACGTAGGCTACGAGCAGTACTTC. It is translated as CSVLLDVGYEQYF.

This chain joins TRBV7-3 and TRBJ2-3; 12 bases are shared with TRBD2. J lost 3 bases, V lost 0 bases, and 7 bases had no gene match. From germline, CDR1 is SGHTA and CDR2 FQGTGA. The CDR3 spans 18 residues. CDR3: CASSLTPSGGAGTDTQYF. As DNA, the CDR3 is TGTGCCAGCAGCTTAACCCCTAGCGGGGGGGCCGGAACAGATACGCAGTATTTT.

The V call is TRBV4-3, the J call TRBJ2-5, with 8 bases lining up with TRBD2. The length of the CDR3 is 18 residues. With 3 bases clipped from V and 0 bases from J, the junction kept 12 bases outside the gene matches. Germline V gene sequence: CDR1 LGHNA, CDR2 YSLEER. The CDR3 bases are TGCGCCAGCAGCCAGGGTGGGACTAGTCTCACGTACCAAGAGACCCAGTACTTC. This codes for CASSQGGTSLTYQETQYF.

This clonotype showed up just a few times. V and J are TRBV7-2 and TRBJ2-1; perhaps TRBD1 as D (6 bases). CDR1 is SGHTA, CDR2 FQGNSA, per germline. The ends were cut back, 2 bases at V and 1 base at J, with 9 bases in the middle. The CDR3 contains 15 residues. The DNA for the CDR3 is TGTGCCAGCAGCTTACCCGACAGGTCCTACAATGAGCAGTTCTTC. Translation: CASSLPDRSYNEQFF.

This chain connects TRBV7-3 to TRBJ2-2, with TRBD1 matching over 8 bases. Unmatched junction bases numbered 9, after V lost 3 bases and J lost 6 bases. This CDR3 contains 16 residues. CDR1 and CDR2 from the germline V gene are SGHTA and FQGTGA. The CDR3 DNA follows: TGTGCCAGCAGCTTGACGGGACAGGCAGTCGCCGGGGAGCTGTTTTTT. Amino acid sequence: CASSLTGQAVAGELFF.